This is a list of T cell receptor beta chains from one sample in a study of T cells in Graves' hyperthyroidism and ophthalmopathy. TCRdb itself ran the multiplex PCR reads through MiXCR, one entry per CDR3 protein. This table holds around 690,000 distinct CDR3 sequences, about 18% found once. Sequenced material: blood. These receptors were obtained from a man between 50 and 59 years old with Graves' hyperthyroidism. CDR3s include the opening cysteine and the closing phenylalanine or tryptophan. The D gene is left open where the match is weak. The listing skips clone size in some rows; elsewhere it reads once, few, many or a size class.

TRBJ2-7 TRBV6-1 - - CASNAGKGSSYEQHF TGTGCCAGCAACGCCGGTAAGGGATCCTCCTACGAGCAGCACTTC
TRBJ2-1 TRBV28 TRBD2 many CASSVSGLAGKNEQFF TGTGCCAGCAGTGTCTCAGGACTAGCGGGAAAAAATGAGCAGTTCTTC
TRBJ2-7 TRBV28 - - CASSSAGHDYEQYF TGTGCCAGCAGTTCCGCGGGACACGACTACGAGCAGTACTTC
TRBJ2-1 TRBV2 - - CASSEARLRRSRGNEQFF TGTGCCAGCAGTGAAGCCCGGCTGAGACGAAGCAGGGGCAATGAGCAGTTCTTC
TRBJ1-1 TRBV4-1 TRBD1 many CASSLKTGGANTEAFF TGCGCCAGCAGTCTCAAAACAGGGGGCGCGAACACTGAAGCTTTCTTT
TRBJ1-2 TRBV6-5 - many CASSYSGNYGYTF TGTGCCAGCAGTTACTCCGGGAACTATGGCTACACCTTC
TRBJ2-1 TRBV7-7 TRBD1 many CASSLGGQGMNEQFF TGTGCTAGCAGCTTAGGTGGACAGGGCATGAATGAGCAGTTCTTC
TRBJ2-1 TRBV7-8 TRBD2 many CASSVGLAGSYNEQFF TGTGCCAGCAGCGTGGGACTAGCGGGGTCCTACAATGAGCAGTTCTTC
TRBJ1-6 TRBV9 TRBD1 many CASSASGQGASNSPLHF TGTGCCAGCAGCGCTTCAGGACAGGGGGCTTCAAATTCACCCCTCCACTTT
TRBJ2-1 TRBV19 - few CASLQGNEQFF TGTGCCAGCCTCCAGGGCAATGAGCAGTTCTTC
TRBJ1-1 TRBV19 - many CASSGDTANTEAFF TGTGCCAGTAGTGGGGACACAGCGAACACTGAAGCTTTCTTT